Reported below is one TCR beta chain. This entry comes from a study of blood T cell repertoires in COVID-19. Clones were sequenced by immunoSEQ multiplex PCR, and TCRdb holds only the in-frame ones, with some missing. The data contain approximately 82,000 clones, 75% to 90% of them seen just once; the ten biggest clones take up 0.9% to 1.5%. Sequenced material: PBMCs or T cells enriched from blood (not recorded which). This TCR derives from a woman between 45 and 60 years old with acute COVID-19.

The CDR3 region is CAISRPDIKDSNYGYTF. CDR3 in DNA: TGTGCCATCAGCAGGCCAGATATAAAAGACAGTAACTATGGCTACACCTTC. The chain employs TRBV10-3 and TRBJ1-2, with D possibly being TRBD1 (5 bases). This CDR3 spans 17 amino acids. V was cut by 6 bases and J by 1 base, with 21 bases left in between. Germline lookup yields CDR1 ENHRY and CDR2 SYGVKD.